This TCR beta chain was captured by sequencing in a study of OX40 agonist ivuxolimab in advanced cancers. About the study: Dose-escalation patients had hepatocellular carcinoma, melanoma, renal cell or head and neck cancer. Participants, 70% to 90% male, averaged about 59 years of age, ranging from about 23 to 85.

Study-wide results and limits: Certain nonresponders additionally had low normalized T-cell clonal expansion. At 0.1 to 3.0 mg/kg and by week 6, clonal expansion occurred in CD4+ and CD8+ blood T cells.

Trimming stripped 4 bases from V and 4 bases from J, with 15 bases between. This CDR3 is built from 14 residues. The germline V gene encodes CDR1 SQVTM and CDR2 ANQGSEA. This table comes from immunoSEQ multiplex PCR, and its TCRdb copy is limited to in-frame clones, with some not included. The sample shows about 63,000 clones, roughly nine tenths of them seen only once. A word on this clone: Its specificity is not known.

The rearrangement links TRBV29-1 to TRBJ2-3; D not resolved. This receptor was identified in an adult with an advanced solid tumor such as melanoma, head and neck, liver or kidney cancer. Sequences were derived from CD4+ or CD8+ T cells sorted from blood, sampled in a trial of the OX40 agonist ivuxolimab. This CDR3 reads CSVGDTWRADTQYF. CDR3 bases: TGCAGCGTTGGGGATACTTGGAGAGCAGATACGCAGTATTTT.